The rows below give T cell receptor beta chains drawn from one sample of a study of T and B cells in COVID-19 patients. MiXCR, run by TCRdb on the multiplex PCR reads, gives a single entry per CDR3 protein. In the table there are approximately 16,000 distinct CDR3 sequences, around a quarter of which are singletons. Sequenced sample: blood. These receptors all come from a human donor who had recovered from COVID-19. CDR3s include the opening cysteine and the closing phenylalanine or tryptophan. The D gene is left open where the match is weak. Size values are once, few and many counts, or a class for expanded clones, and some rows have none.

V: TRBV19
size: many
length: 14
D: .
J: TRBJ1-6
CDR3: CASDERSGLTPLHF
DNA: TGTGCCAGTGACGAGCGATCGGGACTTACGCCCCTCCACTTT

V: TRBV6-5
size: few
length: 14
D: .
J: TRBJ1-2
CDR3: CASSNEGGGYGYTF
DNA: TGTGCCAGCAGCAACGAGGGAGGGGGGTATGGCTACACCTTC

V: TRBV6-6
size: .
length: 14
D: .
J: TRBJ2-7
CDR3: CASSYSPGVYEQYF
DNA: TGTGCCAGCAGTTACTCGCCGGGGGTCTACGAGCAGTACTTC

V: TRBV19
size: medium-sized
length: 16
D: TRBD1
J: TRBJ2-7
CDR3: CASKGQGVRNNYEQYF
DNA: TGTGCCAGTAAAGGACAGGGGGTGAGGAATAACTACGAGCAGTACTTC

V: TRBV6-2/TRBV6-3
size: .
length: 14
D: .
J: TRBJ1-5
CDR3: CASSLDSRNQHQHF
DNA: TGTGCCAGCAGTTTAGACAGTCGAAATCAGCACCAGCATTTT

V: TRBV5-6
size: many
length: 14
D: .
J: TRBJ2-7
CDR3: CASSSTGTSYEQYF
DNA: TGTGCCAGCAGCTCGACAGGAACCTCCTACGAGCAGTACTTC

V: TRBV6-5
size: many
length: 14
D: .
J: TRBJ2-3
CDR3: CASSYSRIVDTQYF
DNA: TGTGCCAGCAGTTACTCCCGGATAGTAGATACGCAGTATTTT

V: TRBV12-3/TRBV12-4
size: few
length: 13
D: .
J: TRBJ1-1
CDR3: CASSLVRHTEAFF
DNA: TGTGCCAGCAGTTTGGTTAGGCACACTGAAGCTTTCTTT

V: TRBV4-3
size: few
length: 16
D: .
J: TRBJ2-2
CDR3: CASSQEWNTNTGELFF
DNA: TGCGCCAGCAGCCAAGAGTGGAATACGAACACCGGGGAGCTGTTTTTT

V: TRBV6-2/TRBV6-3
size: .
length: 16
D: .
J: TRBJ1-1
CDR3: CASSYHLGGTDTEAFF
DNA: TGTGCCAGCAGTTACCACCTGGGGGGGACTGACACTGAAGCTTTCTTT

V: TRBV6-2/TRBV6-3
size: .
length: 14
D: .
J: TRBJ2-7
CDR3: CASSYAASKGTQYF
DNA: TGTGCCAGCAGTTACGCGGCCAGTAAAGGGACGCAGTACTTC

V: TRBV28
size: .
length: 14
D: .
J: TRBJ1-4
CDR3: CATHLPGPGEKLFF
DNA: TGTGCCACCCACTTACCAGGCCCAGGGGAAAAACTGTTTTTT

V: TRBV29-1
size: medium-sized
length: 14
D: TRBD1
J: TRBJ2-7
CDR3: CSVERGQGEYEQYF
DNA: TGCAGCGTTGAGAGAGGACAGGGGGAATACGAGCAGTACTTC

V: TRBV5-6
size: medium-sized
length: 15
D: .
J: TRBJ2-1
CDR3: CASSFAGGAGNEQFF
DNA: TGTGCCAGCAGCTTTGCGGGCGGGGCGGGGAATGAGCAGTTCTTC

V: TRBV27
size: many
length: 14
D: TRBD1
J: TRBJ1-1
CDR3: CASSLTGGNTEAFF
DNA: TGTGCCAGCAGTTTAACAGGGGGGAACACTGAAGCTTTCTTT

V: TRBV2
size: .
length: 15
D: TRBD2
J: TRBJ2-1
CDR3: CAGRDGGRAMNEQFF
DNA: TGTGCCGGACGAGATGGGGGGAGGGCGATGAATGAGCAGTTCTTC

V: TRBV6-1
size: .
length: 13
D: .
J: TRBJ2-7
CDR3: CASSLTGSYEQYF
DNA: TGTGCCAGCAGCCTCACAGGGTCCTACGAGCAGTACTTC

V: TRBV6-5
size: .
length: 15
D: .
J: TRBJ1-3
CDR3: CASSYLSLSGNTIYF
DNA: TGTGCCAGCAGTTACTTGAGTCTCTCTGGAAACACCATATATTTT

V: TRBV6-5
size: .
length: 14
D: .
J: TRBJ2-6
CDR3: CASSSASGANVLTF
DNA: TGTGCCAGCAGTTCCGCCTCTGGGGCCAACGTCCTGACTTTC

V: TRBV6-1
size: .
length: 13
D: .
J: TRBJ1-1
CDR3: CASTAQRNTEAFF
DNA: TGTGCCAGTACCGCACAGAGGAACACTGAAGCTTTCTTT

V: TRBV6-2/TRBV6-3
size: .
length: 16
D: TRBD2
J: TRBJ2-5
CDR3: CASSLLAGGPAETQYF
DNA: TGTGCCAGCAGTTTACTAGCGGGGGGGCCAGCAGAGACCCAGTACTTC

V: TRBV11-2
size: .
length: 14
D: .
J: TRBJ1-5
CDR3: CASGMEGGNQPQHF
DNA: TGTGCCAGCGGAATGGAGGGGGGCAATCAGCCCCAGCATTTT

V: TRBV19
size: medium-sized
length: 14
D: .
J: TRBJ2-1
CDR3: CASMIRVAYNEQFF
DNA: TGTGCCAGTATGATCAGGGTAGCCTACAATGAGCAGTTCTTC

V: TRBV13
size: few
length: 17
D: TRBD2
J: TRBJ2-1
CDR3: CASSLGLGGGRYNEQFF
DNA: TGTGCCAGCAGCTTAGGCCTGGGGGGAGGGAGATACAATGAGCAGTTCTTC

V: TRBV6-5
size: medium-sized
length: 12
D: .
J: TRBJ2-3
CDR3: CASRDPPDTQYF
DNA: TGTGCCAGCAGGGACCCGCCAGATACGCAGTATTTT

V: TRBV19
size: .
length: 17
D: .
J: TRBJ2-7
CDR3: CASSIDPWRAQGVEQYF
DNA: TGTGCCAGTAGTATAGATCCTTGGCGCGCGCAGGGTGTCGAGCAGTACTTC

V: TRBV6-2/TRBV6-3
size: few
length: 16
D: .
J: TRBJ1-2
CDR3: CASTEQEEWANYGYTF
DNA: TGTGCCAGCACGGAACAGGAAGAATGGGCTAACTATGGCTACACCTTC

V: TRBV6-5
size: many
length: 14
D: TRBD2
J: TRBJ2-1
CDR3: CASSSLLAPNEQFF
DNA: TGTGCCAGCAGTTCCCTACTAGCGCCCAATGAGCAGTTCTTC

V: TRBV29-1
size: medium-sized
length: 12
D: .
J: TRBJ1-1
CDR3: CRATWGNTEAFF
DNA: TGCAGGGCTACATGGGGGAACACTGAAGCTTTCTTT

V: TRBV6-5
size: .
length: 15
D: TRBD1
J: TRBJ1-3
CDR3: CASSGHRGYGNTIYF
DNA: TGTGCCAGCAGCGGACACAGGGGGTATGGAAACACCATATATTTT

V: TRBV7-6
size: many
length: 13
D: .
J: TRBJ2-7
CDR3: CASSSRFSYEQYF
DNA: TGTGCCAGCAGCAGCCGATTCTCCTACGAGCAGTACTTC

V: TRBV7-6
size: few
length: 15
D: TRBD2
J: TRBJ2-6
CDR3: CGAGRVISGANVLTF
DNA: TGTGGAGCGGGACGGGTGATCTCTGGGGCCAACGTCCTGACTTTC

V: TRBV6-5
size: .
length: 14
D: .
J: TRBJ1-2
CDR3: CASRTEGSDYGYTF
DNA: TGTGCCAGCAGGACCGAGGGGTCCGACTATGGCTACACCTTC

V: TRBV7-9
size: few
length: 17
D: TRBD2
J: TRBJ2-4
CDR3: CASSLPLGREVGDIQYF
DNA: TGTGCCAGCAGCTTACCCCTAGGACGGGAGGTGGGTGACATTCAGTACTTC

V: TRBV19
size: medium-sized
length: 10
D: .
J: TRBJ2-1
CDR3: CASLGTEQFF
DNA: TGTGCCAGTCTGGGGACTGAGCAGTTCTTC

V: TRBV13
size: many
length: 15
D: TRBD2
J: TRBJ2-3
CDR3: CASSLTSGGAPSQYF
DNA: TGTGCCAGCAGCTTGACTAGCGGGGGGGCTCCATCACAGTATTTT

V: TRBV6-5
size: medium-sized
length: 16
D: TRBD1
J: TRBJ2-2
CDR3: CASTIVTGIGTGELFF
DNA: TGTGCCAGCACCATCGTGACAGGGATCGGCACCGGGGAGCTGTTTTTT

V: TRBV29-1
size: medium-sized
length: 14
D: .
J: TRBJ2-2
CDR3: CSVGRDLNTGELFF
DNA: TGCAGCGTTGGGAGGGACCTAAACACCGGGGAGCTGTTTTTT

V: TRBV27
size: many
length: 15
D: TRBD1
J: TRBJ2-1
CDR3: CASSPGTENYNEQFF
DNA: TGTGCCAGCAGTCCCGGGACAGAGAACTACAATGAGCAGTTCTTC

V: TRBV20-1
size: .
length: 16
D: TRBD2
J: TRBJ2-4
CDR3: CSASGRGGRGSNIQYF
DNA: TGCAGTGCTAGTGGTAGGGGCGGGAGGGGGAGTAACATTCAGTACTTC

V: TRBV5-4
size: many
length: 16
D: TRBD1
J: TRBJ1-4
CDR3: CASSLDRGPRGEKLFF
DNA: TGTGCCAGCAGCTTGGACAGGGGGCCTAGGGGTGAAAAACTGTTTTTT

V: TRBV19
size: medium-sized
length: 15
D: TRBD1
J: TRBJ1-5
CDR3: CASSTTGNSNQPQHF
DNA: TGTGCCAGTAGCACGACAGGGAATAGCAATCAGCCCCAGCATTTT

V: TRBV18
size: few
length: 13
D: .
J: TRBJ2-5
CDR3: CASSHRVPETQYF
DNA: TGTGCCAGCTCACACAGGGTTCCGGAGACCCAGTACTTC

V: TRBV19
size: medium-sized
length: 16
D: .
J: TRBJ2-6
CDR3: CASFGGWGSGANVLTF
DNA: TGTGCCAGCTTTGGGGGATGGGGCTCTGGGGCCAACGTCCTGACTTTC

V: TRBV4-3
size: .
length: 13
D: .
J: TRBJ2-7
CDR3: CASSQGISYEQYF
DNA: TGCGCCAGCAGCCAAGGCATCTCCTACGAGCAGTACTTC

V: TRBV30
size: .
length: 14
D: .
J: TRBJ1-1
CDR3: CAWSVGGGNTEAFF
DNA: TGTGCCTGGAGTGTGGGGGGAGGGAACACTGAAGCTTTCTTT

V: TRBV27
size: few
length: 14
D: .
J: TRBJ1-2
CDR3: CASRKDGINYGYTF
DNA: TGTGCCAGCAGAAAAGATGGAATAAACTATGGCTACACCTTC

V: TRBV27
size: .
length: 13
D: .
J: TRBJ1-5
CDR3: CASSLGTNQPQHF
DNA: TGTGCCAGCAGTTTAGGAACAAATCAGCCCCAGCATTTT

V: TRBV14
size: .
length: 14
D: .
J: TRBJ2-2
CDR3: CASSLAGITGELFF
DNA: TGTGCCAGCAGTTTGGCAGGGATCACCGGGGAGCTGTTTTTT

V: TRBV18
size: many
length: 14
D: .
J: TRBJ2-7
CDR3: CASSPPNYAYEQYF
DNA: TGTGCCAGCTCACCACCGAACTACGCCTACGAGCAGTACTTC

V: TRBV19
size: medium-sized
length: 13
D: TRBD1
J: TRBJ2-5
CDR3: CASTTGVRETQYF
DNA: TGTGCCAGCACCACAGGGGTCCGGGAGACCCAGTACTTC

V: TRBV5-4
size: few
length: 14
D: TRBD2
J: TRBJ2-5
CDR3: CASSLGDYSGTQYF
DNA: TGTGCCAGCAGCTTGGGGGACTACAGCGGGACCCAGTACTTC

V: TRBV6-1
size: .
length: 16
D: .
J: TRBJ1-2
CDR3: CASSVPRGASIDRYTF
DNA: TGTGCCAGCAGTGTCCCCCGGGGCGCTTCAATCGATCGCTACACCTTC

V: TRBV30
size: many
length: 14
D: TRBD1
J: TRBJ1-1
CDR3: CAFFPGQENTEAFF
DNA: TGTGCCTTCTTCCCGGGACAGGAGAACACTGAAGCTTTCTTT